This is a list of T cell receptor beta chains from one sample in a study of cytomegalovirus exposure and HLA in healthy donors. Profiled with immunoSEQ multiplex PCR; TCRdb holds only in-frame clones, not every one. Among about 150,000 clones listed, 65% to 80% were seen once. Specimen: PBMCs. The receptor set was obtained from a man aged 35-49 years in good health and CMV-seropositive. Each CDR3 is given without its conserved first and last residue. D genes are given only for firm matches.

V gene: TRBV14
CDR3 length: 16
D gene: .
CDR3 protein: ASSQDRGLANSYNEQF

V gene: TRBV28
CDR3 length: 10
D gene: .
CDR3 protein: ASSLGGGELF

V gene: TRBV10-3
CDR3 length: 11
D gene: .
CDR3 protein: ATHGRSGTEAF

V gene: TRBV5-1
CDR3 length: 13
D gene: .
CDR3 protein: ASSLGGRLADGYT

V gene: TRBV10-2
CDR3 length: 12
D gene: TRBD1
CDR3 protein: ASSGQGEIQPQH

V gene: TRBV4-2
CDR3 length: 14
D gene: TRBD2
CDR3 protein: ASSQIQREGSYEQY

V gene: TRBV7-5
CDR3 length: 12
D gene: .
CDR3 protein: VPGRTVSYNEQF

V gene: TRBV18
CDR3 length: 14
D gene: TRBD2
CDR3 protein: ASSPRGGLAKNIQY

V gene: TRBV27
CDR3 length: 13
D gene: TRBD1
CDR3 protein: ASSPGTVAITEQY

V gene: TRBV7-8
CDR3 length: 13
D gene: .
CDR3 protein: ASSLGGSGTGELF

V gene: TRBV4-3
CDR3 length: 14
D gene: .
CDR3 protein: ASSRGTLSNTGELF

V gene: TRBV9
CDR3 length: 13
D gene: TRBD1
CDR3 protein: ASSRSGTGSSEQY

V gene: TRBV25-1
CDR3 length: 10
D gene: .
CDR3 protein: ASRPGGNGYT

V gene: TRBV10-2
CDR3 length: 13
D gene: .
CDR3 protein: ASSEGAGSYNEQF

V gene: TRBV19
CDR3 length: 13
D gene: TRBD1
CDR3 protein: ASSFSGQGPLEQY

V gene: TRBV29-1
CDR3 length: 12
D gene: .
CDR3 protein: SVGRSSGANGLT

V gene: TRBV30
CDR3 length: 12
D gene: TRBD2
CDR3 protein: AWSLAGVFDTQY

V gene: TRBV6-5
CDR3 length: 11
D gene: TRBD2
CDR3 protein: ASSGLDQETQY

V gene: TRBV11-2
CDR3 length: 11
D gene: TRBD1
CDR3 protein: ASSPDRVWGYT

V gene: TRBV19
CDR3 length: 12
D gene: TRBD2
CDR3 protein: ASSIELAQETQY

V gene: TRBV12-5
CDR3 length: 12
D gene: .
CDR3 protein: ASGDRGGVYEQY

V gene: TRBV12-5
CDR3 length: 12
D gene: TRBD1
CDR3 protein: ASEGAQRGNEQF

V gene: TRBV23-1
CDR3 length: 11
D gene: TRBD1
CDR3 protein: ASDRESSYEQY

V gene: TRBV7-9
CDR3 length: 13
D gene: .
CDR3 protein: ASSRNYDAASEAF

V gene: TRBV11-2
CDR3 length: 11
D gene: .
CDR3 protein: ASSFGGGYGYT

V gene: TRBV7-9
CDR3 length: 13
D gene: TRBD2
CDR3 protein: ASSHRLAGSYEQY

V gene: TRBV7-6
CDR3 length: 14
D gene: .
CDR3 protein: ASSLEAGVGTDTQY

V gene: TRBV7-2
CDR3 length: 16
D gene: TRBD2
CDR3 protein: ASSLAPPWEGFSYEQY

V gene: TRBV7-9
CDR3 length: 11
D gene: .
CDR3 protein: ASSGQEGSPLH

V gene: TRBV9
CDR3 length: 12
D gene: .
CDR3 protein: ASAGPIWRVKQY

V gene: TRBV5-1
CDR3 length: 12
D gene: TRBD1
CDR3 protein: ASSFSDRTYEQY

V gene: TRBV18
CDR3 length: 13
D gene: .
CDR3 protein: ASSLYQGTTDTQY

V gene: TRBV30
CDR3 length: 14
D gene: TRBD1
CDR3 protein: AWRGTGATSKETQY

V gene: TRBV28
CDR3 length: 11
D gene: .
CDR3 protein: ASREARNSPLH

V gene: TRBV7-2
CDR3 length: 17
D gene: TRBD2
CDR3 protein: ASTAPGTSGGSSYNEQF